The TCR beta chain under discussion was sequenced for a study of regulatory T cells in long-lasting Graves disease. Findings of the study overall: Relative to newly diagnosed Graves' patients, persistent ones had lower TCR diversity. Persistent disease samples used TRBV28, TRBJ1-2 and TRBJ2-5 preferentially.

The TCR beta library used iRepertoire HTBI primers with Arm-PCR amplification of CDR3. Per the original methods: Segment identification across samples yielded 62 TRBV and about 14 TRBJ segments. One entry per CDR3 protein, called by TCRdb with MiXCR from the multiplex PCR reads. TCRdb's processing, not the authors' own work, is the source of the V and J calls. The repertoire includes more than 400,000 distinct CDR3 sequences, around 15% of them detected once, and over 8.5% sits in the top ten. V dropped 7 bases and J dropped 0 bases, with 8 bases sitting between them. In germline, CDR1 is MNHNS, CDR2 SASEGT. The CDR3 length is 13 residues. The time point denotes: newly diagnosed GD, antithyroid drugs for less than 3 months. Generation of the TCR library employed RNA extracted from PBMCs. The sample holds many counts of this clonotype. As yet, its antigen is unknown. Separately, the same data were catalogued under a study of T cells in Graves' hyperthyroidism and ophthalmopathy.

The sample in question was peripheral blood mononuclear cells (PBMCs), obtained at new diagnosis, from a patient treated with antithyroid drugs. The chain employs TRBV6-1 and TRBJ2-3; D gene ambiguous. The sequence was obtained from a woman aged 25 to 39 with Graves disease. The CDR3 bases are TGTGCCAGCATATTTCAGAGCACAGATACGCAGTATTTT. Its protein is CASIFQSTDTQYF.